Listed below are T cell receptor beta chains from one sample, sequenced in a study of cytomegalovirus exposure and HLA in healthy donors. Only in-frame clones appear in the TCRdb table, and some are missing; sequencing was by immunoSEQ multiplex PCR. The sample contains 90,000 to 140,000 clones, over 70% of which appear only once. The sample comprised PBMCs. The receptors derive from a woman aged 40 to 50 in good health and CMV-seropositive. Each CDR3 is given with its conserved first and last residue. D genes are given only for firm matches. A row's size may be missing; if present it is once, few, many or a size class.

clone size: -; J gene: TRBJ2-5; CDR3 length: 17; V gene: TRBV7-2; D gene: TRBD2; CDR3 DNA: TGTGCCAGCAGCTCCGGCCTTCGGGGGGGCCGGCAAGAGACCCAGTACTTC; CDR3 protein: CASSSGLRGGRQETQYF
clone size: -; J gene: TRBJ2-3; CDR3 length: 14; V gene: TRBV5-4; D gene: TRBD2; CDR3 DNA: TGTGCCAGCAGACCGCTAGCGGGCACAGATACGCAGTATTTT; CDR3 protein: CASRPLAGTDTQYF
clone size: -; J gene: TRBJ1-5; CDR3 length: 12; V gene: TRBV6-1; D gene: -; CDR3 DNA: TGTGCCAGCAGCATTTTGTATCAGCCCCAGCATTTT; CDR3 protein: CASSILYQPQHF
clone size: -; J gene: TRBJ1-1; CDR3 length: 13; V gene: TRBV7-8; D gene: TRBD1; CDR3 DNA: TGTGCTAGCAGCTACAAGCCAGGGGGCAAAGCTTTCTTT; CDR3 protein: CASSYKPGGKAFF
clone size: -; J gene: TRBJ1-3; CDR3 length: 15; V gene: TRBV28; D gene: -; CDR3 DNA: TGTGCCAGCAGCTACCGGACAGCACATGGAAACACCATATATTTT; CDR3 protein: CASSYRTAHGNTIYF
clone size: -; J gene: TRBJ1-3; CDR3 length: 17; V gene: TRBV13; D gene: -; CDR3 DNA: TGTGCCAGCAGCAGATGGACAGTGGGCCGCTCTGGAAACACCATATATTTT; CDR3 protein: CASSRWTVGRSGNTIYF
clone size: -; J gene: TRBJ1-2; CDR3 length: 17; V gene: TRBV28; D gene: TRBD1; CDR3 DNA: TGTGCCAGCAGTTTATGGTTCGGGACAGGGGGGGACTATGGCTACACCTTC; CDR3 protein: CASSLWFGTGGDYGYTF
clone size: -; J gene: TRBJ2-1; CDR3 length: 16; V gene: TRBV5-5; D gene: TRBD2; CDR3 DNA: TGTGCCAGCAGCTTGGCTCGGCTAGCGGGAGACGCAGAGCAGTTCTTC; CDR3 protein: CASSLARLAGDAEQFF
clone size: -; J gene: TRBJ2-3; CDR3 length: 12; V gene: TRBV18; D gene: -; CDR3 DNA: TGTGCCAGCTCGTGGGCCACAGATACGCAGTATTTT; CDR3 protein: CASSWATDTQYF
clone size: -; J gene: TRBJ1-6; CDR3 length: 16; V gene: TRBV5-8; D gene: -; CDR3 DNA: TGTGCCAGCAGCTTGGCCCAGGTCCTCTATAATTCACCCCTCCACTTT; CDR3 protein: CASSLAQVLYNSPLHF
clone size: -; J gene: TRBJ2-3; CDR3 length: 18; V gene: TRBV28; D gene: -; CDR3 DNA: TGTGCCAGCAGTTTGCCAGTGGAGCCGAGGGAGAACACAGATACGCAGTATTTT; CDR3 protein: CASSLPVEPRENTDTQYF
clone size: -; J gene: TRBJ2-5; CDR3 length: 12; V gene: TRBV2; D gene: TRBD1; CDR3 DNA: TGTGCCGGTGGACAGGGCGACGAGACCCAGTACTTC; CDR3 protein: CAGGQGDETQYF
clone size: once; J gene: TRBJ2-1; CDR3 length: 16; V gene: TRBV7-9; D gene: TRBD2; CDR3 DNA: TGTGCCAGCAGCCGGGAGCGGGGGACCATGTACAATGAGCAGTTCTTC; CDR3 protein: CASSRERGTMYNEQFF
clone size: -; J gene: TRBJ2-5; CDR3 length: 15; V gene: TRBV7-2; D gene: TRBD2; CDR3 DNA: TGTGCCAGCAGTTTCCAACTGGGGGAGGGAGAGACCCAGTACTTC; CDR3 protein: CASSFQLGEGETQYF
clone size: -; J gene: TRBJ1-2; CDR3 length: 17; V gene: TRBV7-8; D gene: TRBD1; CDR3 DNA: TGTGCCAGCAGCCCCCCGGGACAGGGACAAGCTAACTATGGCTACACCTTC; CDR3 protein: CASSPPGQGQANYGYTF
clone size: -; J gene: TRBJ1-4; CDR3 length: 13; V gene: TRBV7-4; D gene: -; CDR3 DNA: TGTGCCAGCAGCTTAGAGGGGGATGAAAAACTGTTTTTT; CDR3 protein: CASSLEGDEKLFF
clone size: -; J gene: TRBJ2-5; CDR3 length: 14; V gene: TRBV5-1; D gene: TRBD1; CDR3 DNA: TGCGCCAGCAGCTTGGAACAGGGGATAAAGACCCAGTACTTC; CDR3 protein: CASSLEQGIKTQYF
clone size: -; J gene: TRBJ2-2; CDR3 length: 13; V gene: TRBV27; D gene: -; CDR3 DNA: TGTGCCAGCAGTTTATCCGGGGCCGGGGAGCTGTTTTTT; CDR3 protein: CASSLSGAGELFF
clone size: -; J gene: TRBJ2-1; CDR3 length: 18; V gene: TRBV6-4; D gene: -; CDR3 DNA: TGTGCCAGCAGTGACTCGATCCGGGTTGAAGAGAACAACTATGAGCAGTTCTTC; CDR3 protein: CASSDSIRVEENNYEQFF
clone size: many; J gene: TRBJ2-1; CDR3 length: 15; V gene: TRBV10-3; D gene: TRBD1; CDR3 DNA: TGTGCCTCGGAGACGACTTCCGGGACAGCCAATGAGCAGTTCTTC; CDR3 protein: CASETTSGTANEQFF
clone size: once; J gene: TRBJ2-2; CDR3 length: 16; V gene: TRBV6-5; D gene: TRBD1; CDR3 DNA: TGTGCCAGCAGTTATATAGGGGGCAGTGGCACCGGGGAGCTGTTTTTT; CDR3 protein: CASSYIGGSGTGELFF
clone size: few; J gene: TRBJ2-3; CDR3 length: 17; V gene: TRBV25-1; D gene: TRBD2; CDR3 DNA: TGTGCCAGCAGTGTCGACAGCGGGAGGGCCTTATCAGATACGCAGTATTTT; CDR3 protein: CASSVDSGRALSDTQYF
clone size: -; J gene: TRBJ2-1; CDR3 length: 14; V gene: TRBV28; D gene: -; CDR3 DNA: TGTGCCAGCAGCTCAGGTGGGGAGAACAATGAGCAGTTCTTC; CDR3 protein: CASSSGGENNEQFF
clone size: -; J gene: TRBJ1-3; CDR3 length: 15; V gene: TRBV9; D gene: -; CDR3 DNA: TGTGCCAGCAGCGCCCAATATGAGGCTGGAAACACCATATATTTT; CDR3 protein: CASSAQYEAGNTIYF
clone size: -; J gene: TRBJ2-1; CDR3 length: 12; V gene: TRBV7-9; D gene: -; CDR3 DNA: TGTGCCAGCAGCTTAACGTGGGCTGAGCAGTTCTTC; CDR3 protein: CASSLTWAEQFF
clone size: few; J gene: TRBJ2-5; CDR3 length: 17; V gene: TRBV19; D gene: TRBD2; CDR3 DNA: TGTGCCAGTAGTCCTCCCGGGACTAGCGGGGTACAAGAGACCCAGTACTTC; CDR3 protein: CASSPPGTSGVQETQYF
clone size: -; J gene: TRBJ1-2; CDR3 length: 15; V gene: TRBV19; D gene: TRBD1; CDR3 DNA: TGTGCCACCAATATCGGACGGGACAGGATGTTAGGCTACACCTTC; CDR3 protein: CATNIGRDRMLGYTF
clone size: -; J gene: TRBJ1-1; CDR3 length: 15; V gene: TRBV28; D gene: -; CDR3 DNA: TGTGCCAGCAGTTTAATGGGGAGGTTGAAGACTGAAGCTTTCTTT; CDR3 protein: CASSLMGRLKTEAFF
clone size: -; J gene: TRBJ2-5; CDR3 length: 15; V gene: TRBV7-7; D gene: TRBD2; CDR3 DNA: TGTGCTAGCAGGGACCTAGCGGGGGGACAAGAGACCCAGTACTTC; CDR3 protein: CASRDLAGGQETQYF
clone size: -; J gene: TRBJ2-1; CDR3 length: 15; V gene: TRBV19; D gene: TRBD2; CDR3 DNA: TGTGCCAGTAGTGAATGGAGCGGGAGGTACAATGAGCAGTTCTTC; CDR3 protein: CASSEWSGRYNEQFF
clone size: -; J gene: TRBJ1-3; CDR3 length: 17; V gene: TRBV2; D gene: -; CDR3 DNA: TGTGCCAGCACCGAAGAGGGGGGGATTAGCTCTGGAAACACCATATATTTT; CDR3 protein: CASTEEGGISSGNTIYF
clone size: -; J gene: TRBJ1-2; CDR3 length: 15; V gene: TRBV11-3; D gene: TRBD1; CDR3 DNA: TGTGCCAGCAGCTTAAGGGGGACAGGGTCCTATGGCTACACCTTC; CDR3 protein: CASSLRGTGSYGYTF
clone size: -; J gene: TRBJ2-1; CDR3 length: 17; V gene: TRBV6-1; D gene: TRBD1; CDR3 DNA: TGTGCCAGCAGTGCAGGACAGGGGATCTCCTCCTACAATGAGCAGTTCTTC; CDR3 protein: CASSAGQGISSYNEQFF
clone size: once; J gene: TRBJ2-4; CDR3 length: 16; V gene: TRBV9; D gene: -; CDR3 DNA: TGTGCCAGCAGCGTAGGACAGTCACTAGCCAAAAACATTCAGTACTTC; CDR3 protein: CASSVGQSLAKNIQYF
clone size: -; J gene: TRBJ1-1; CDR3 length: 15; V gene: TRBV21-1; D gene: -; CDR3 DNA: TGTGCCAGCAGCCCACGGGGACAGACGAACACTGAAGCTTTCTTT; CDR3 protein: CASSPRGQTNTEAFF